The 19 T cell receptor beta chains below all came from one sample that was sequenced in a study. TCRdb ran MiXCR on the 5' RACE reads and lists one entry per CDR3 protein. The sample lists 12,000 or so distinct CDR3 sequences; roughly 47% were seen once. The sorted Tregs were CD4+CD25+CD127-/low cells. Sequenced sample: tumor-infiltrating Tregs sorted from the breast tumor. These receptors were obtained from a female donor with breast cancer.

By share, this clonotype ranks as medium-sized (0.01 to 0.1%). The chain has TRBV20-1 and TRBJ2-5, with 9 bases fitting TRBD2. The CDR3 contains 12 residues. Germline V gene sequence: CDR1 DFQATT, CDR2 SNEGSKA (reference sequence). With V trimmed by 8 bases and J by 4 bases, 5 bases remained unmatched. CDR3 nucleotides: TGCAGTTCCACGCGGGGGGGAGAGACCCAGTACTTC. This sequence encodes CSSTRGGETQYF.

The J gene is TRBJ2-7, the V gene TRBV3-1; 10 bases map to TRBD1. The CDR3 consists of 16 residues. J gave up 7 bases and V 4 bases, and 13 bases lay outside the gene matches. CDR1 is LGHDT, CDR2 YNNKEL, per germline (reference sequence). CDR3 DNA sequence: TGTGCCAGCAGCCGCCCCTCCGGGACAGGGGTTGGAGAGCAGTACTTC. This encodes CASSRPSGTGVGEQYF.

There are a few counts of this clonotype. In DNA, the CDR3 is TGTGCCAGCAGTTACGAGACAGGTTCTTACGAGCAGTACTTC. Protein sequence: CASSYETGSYEQYF. The genes are TRBV6-2 or TRBV6-3 and TRBJ2-7; D might be TRBD1 (6 bases). This CDR3 region has 14 residues. The germline gives CDR1 MNHEY, CDR2 SVGEGT. Trimming left V 2 bases short and J 4 bases short, with 12 bases between.

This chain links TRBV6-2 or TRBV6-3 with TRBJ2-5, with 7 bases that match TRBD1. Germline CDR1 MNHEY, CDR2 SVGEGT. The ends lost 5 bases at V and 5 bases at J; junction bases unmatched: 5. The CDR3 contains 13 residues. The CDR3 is CASSLGQAETQYF. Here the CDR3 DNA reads TGTGCCAGCAGTCTTGGACAGGCGGAGACCCAGTACTTC.

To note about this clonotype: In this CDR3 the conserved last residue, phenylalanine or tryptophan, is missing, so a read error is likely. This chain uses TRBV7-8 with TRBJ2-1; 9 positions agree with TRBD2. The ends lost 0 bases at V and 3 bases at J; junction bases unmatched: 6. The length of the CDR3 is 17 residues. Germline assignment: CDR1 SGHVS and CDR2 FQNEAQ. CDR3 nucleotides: TGTGCCAGCAGCTTAGCGTTTGCGGGAGGGAGCTACAATGAGCAGTTCGTC. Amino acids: CASSLAFAGGSYNEQFV.

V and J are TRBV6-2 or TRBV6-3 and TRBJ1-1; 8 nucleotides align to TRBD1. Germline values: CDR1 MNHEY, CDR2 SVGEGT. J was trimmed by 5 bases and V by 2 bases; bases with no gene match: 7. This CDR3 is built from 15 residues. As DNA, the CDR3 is TGTGCCAGCAGTTACCGCGGACAGGGAGGAACTGAAGCTTTCTTT. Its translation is CASSYRGQGGTEAFF.

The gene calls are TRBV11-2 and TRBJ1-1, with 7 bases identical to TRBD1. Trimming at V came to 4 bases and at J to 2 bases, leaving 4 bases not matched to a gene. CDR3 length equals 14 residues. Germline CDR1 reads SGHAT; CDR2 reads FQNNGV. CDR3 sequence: CASSSRGRNTEAFF. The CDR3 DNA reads TGTGCCAGCAGCTCCAGGGGGAGAAACACTGAAGCTTTCTTT.

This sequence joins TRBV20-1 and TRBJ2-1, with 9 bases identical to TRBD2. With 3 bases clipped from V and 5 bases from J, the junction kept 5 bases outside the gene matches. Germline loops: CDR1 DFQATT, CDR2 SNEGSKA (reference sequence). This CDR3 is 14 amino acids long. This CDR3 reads CSARLAGQHNEQFF. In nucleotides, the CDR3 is TGCAGTGCTAGGCTAGCGGGACAACACAATGAGCAGTTCTTC.

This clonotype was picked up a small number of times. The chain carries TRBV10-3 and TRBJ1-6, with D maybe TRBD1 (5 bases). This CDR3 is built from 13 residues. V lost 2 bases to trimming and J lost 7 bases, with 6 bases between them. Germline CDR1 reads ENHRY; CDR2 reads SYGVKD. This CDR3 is CAISEGQNSPLHF. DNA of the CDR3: TGTGCCATCAGTGAGGGACAAAATTCACCCCTCCACTTT.

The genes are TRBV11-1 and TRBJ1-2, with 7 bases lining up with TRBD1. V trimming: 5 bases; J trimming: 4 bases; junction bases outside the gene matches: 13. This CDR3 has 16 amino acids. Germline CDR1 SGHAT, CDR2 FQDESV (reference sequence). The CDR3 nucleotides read TGTGCCAGCAGCCTTCAGGCGACAGGGACGGGCTATGGCTACACCTTC. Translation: CASSLQATGTGYGYTF.

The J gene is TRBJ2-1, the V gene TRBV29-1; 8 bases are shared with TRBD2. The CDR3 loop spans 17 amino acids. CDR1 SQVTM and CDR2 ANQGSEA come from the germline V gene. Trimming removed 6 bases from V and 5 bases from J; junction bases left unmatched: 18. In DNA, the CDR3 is TGCAGCGTGGGTCCCAGCGGGAGAACACTCATTCACAATGAGCAGTTCTTC. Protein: CSVGPSGRTLIHNEQFF.

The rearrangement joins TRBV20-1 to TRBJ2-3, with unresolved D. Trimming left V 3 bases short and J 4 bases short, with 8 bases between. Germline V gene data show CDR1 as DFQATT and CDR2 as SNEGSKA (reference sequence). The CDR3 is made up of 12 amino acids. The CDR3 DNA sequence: TGCAGTGCTAGGGGGAAGGCAGATACGCAGTATTTT. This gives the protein CSARGKADTQYF.

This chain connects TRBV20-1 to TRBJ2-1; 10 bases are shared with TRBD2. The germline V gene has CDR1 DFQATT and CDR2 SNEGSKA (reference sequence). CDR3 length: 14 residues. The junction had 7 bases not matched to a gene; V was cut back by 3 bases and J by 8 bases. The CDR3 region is CSASRPSGSDEQFF. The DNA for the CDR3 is TGCAGTGCTAGTCGTCCTAGCGGGAGTGATGAGCAGTTCTTC.

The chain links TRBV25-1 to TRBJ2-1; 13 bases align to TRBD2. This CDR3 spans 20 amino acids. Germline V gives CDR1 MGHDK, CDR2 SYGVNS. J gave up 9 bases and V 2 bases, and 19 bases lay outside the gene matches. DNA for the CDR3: TGTGCCAGCAGTGAAGGGACAGGGGTGGGGTGGACTAGCGGGAGTTTTGAGCAGTTCTTC. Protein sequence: CASSEGTGVGWTSGSFEQFF.

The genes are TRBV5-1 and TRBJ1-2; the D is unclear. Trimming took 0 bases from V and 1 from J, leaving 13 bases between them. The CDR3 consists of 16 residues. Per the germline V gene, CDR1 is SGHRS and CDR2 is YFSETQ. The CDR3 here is CASSLGRGSGNYGYTF. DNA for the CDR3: TGCGCCAGCAGCTTGGGGCGAGGGTCCGGTAACTATGGCTACACCTTC.

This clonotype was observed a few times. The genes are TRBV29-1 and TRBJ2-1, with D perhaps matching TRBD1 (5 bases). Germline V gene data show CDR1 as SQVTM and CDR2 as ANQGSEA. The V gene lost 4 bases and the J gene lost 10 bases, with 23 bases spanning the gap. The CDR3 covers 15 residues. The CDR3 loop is CSVGNRTTRAGEQFF. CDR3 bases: TGCAGCGTTGGCAACAGAACAACCAGGGCAGGGGAGCAGTTCTTC.

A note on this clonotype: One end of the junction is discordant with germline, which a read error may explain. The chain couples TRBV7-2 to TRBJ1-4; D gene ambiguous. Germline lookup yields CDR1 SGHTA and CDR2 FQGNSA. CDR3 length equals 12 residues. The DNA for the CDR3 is TGTGCCAGCAGCTTAGAAGGCGAAAAACTGCTTTTT. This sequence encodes CASSLEGEKLLF.

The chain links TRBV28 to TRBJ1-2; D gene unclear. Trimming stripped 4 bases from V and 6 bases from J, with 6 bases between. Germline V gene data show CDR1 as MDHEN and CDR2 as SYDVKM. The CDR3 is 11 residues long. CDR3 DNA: TGTGCCAGCAGTTCCAAGAATGGCTACACCTTC. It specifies CASSSKNGYTF.

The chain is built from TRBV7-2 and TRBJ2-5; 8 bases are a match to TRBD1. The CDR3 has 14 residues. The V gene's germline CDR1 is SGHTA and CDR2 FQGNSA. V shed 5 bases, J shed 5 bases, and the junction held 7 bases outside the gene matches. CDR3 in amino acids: CASSPPNRGETQYF. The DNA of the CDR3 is TGTGCCAGCAGCCCTCCTAACAGGGGGGAGACCCAGTACTTC.